This T cell receptor (beta chain) was sequenced during a study of blood T cell repertoires in COVID-19. Across the study: T cells, B-cell-depleted T cells, or PBMCs provided the cDNA or gDNA that served as material.

Sequencing used immunoSEQ multiplex PCR; TCRdb keeps in-frame clones, though not all of them. The sample consists of roughly 260,000 clones, 88% of them appearing once. The CDR3 is made up of 15 amino acids. CDR1 is MDHEN and CDR2 is SYDVKM in the germline V gene. The V gene lost 6 bases and the J gene lost 7 bases, with 19 bases spanning the gap. This clonotype originated in a woman in her thirties or forties who had recovered from COVID-19. Sequenced material: peripheral blood. The chain couples TRBV28 to TRBJ1-5; D unclear. CDR3 DNA: TGTGCCAGCAGCACATTCGTGCGGGTTGTCCAGCCCCAGCATTTT. This gives the protein CASSTFVRVVQPQHF. Looking up the rest from reference TRBV28 and TRBJ1-5 gives the full variable domain: DVKVTQSSRYLVKRTGEKVFLECVQDMDHENMFWYRQDPGLGLRLIYFSYDVKMKEKGDIPEGYSVSREKKERFSLILESASTNQTSMYLCASSTFVRVVQPQHFGDGTRLSIL.